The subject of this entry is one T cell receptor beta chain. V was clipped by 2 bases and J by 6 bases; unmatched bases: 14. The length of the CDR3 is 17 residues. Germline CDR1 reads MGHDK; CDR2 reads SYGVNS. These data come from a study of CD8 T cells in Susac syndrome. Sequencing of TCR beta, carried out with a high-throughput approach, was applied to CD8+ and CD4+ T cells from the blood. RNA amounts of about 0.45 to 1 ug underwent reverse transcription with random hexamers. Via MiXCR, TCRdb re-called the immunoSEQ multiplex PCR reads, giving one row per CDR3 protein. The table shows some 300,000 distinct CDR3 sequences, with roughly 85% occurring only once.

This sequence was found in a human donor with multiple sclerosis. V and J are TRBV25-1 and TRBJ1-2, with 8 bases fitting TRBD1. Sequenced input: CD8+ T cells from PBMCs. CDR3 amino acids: CASSELGTGRTLDGYTF. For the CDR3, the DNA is TGTGCCAGCAGTGAACTAGGGACAGGACGAACCTTGGATGGCTACACCTTC.